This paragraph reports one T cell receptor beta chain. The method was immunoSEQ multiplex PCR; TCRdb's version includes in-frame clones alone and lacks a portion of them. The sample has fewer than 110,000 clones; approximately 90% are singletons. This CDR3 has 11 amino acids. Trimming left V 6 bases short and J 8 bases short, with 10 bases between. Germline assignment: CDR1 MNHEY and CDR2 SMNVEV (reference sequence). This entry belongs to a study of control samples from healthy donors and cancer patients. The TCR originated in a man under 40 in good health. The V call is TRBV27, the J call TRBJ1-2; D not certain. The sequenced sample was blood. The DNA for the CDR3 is TGTGCCAGCAGAGGAACCGGGGGCTACACCTTC. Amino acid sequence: CASRGTGGYTF.